This TCR beta chain was found in a study of T cell repertoires in cytomegalovirus infection. Regarding the study as a whole: It was HLA-C-restricted CMV-specific TCR beta clonotypes that dominated the response ex vivo. Adding up the frequency of public TCR beta families identified people who carried CMV plus the relevant HLA.

This clonotype was picked up a small number of times. What it recognizes is unknown. MiXCR, applied by TCRdb to the reads, yields one record per CDR3 protein. Of a few hundred thousand distinct CDR3 sequences in the sample, 40% were seen once. This CDR3 has 16 residues. The V and J ends lost 6 bases and 0 bases respectively, with 18 bases between them. Germline V gene lookup returns CDR1 SGHNT and CDR2 YYREEE (reference sequence). The J gene is TRBJ1-1, the V gene TRBV5-4; D is possibly TRBD1 (6 bases). This clonotype was obtained from a human donor in good health (CMV status not recorded). Some clones in this sample may be carry-over from other donors' samples. This sample comprised cultured PBMCs, obtained from culture after CMV antigen stimulation. Here the CDR3 reads CASNRRDKIMNTEAFF. The DNA for the CDR3 is TGTGCCAGCAACCGCCGGGACAAAATTATGAACACTGAAGCTTTCTTT.